Listed below are T cell receptor beta chains from one sample, sequenced in a study of PD-1 blockade in mismatch repair-deficient tumors. Some clones are missing from TCRdb's copy, which holds only in-frame ones; the method was immunoSEQ multiplex PCR. The sample holds under 40,000 clones; over 70% are singletons and the top ten take approximately 0.98%. The sample was PBMCs, taken roughly 40 weeks after starting pembrolizumab. The source is an adult with mismatch repair-deficient cancer. Each CDR3 is given with its conserved first and last residue. Fields, in order: V gene, clone size, J gene, D gene, CDR3 protein, CDR3 DNA. A D gene is named only where the DNA matches it firmly. A clone size is listed for some rows: how often the clone was seen (once, few, many), or a class if it is expanded.

TRBV15	NA	TRBJ1-3	NA	CATSTAGSAGNTIYF	TGTGCCACCAGTACGGCAGGGTCGGCTGGAAACACCATATATTTT
TRBV18	once	TRBJ2-1	TRBD1	CASSPPRGGEGAYNEQFF	TGTGCCAGCTCACCACCCAGAGGGGGCGAAGGGGCTTACAATGAGCAGTTCTTC
TRBV4-1	NA	TRBJ2-1	TRBD2	CASSQENVLAGGEQFF	TGCGCCAGCAGCCAAGAAAATGTACTAGCGGGAGGTGAGCAGTTCTTC
TRBV23-1	NA	TRBJ1-2	NA	CASSPVRCYTF	TGCGCCAGCAGTCCCGTCCGTTGCTACACCTTC
TRBV19	NA	TRBJ1-3	NA	CASSIRGETGNTIYF	TGTGCCAGTAGTATACGGGGGGAGACTGGAAACACCATATATTTT
TRBV7-8	once	TRBJ2-3	TRBD2	CASSLIAGSTDTQYF	TGTGCCAGCAGCTTAATAGCGGGGAGCACAGATACGCAGTATTTT
TRBV6-1	NA	TRBJ1-4	NA	CASIHTGLGEKLFF	TGTGCCAGCATTCATACAGGCCTGGGTGAAAAACTGTTTTTT
TRBV30	once	TRBJ1-5	TRBD1	CAWNRGSNQPQHF	TGTGCCTGGAACAGGGGAAGCAATCAGCCCCAGCATTTT
TRBV7-8	NA	TRBJ2-6	NA	CASSSWEGAGANVLTF	TGTGCCAGCAGCTCTTGGGAGGGGGCTGGGGCCAACGTCCTGACTTTC
TRBV14	NA	TRBJ2-7	TRBD2	CASSQGLAGVTYEQYF	TGTGCCAGCAGCCAGGGACTAGCGGGAGTTACCTACGAGCAGTACTTC
TRBV18	few	TRBJ2-7	NA	CASSPIRDLTTYEQYF	TGTGCCAGCTCACCTATCCGGGACTTAACTACCTACGAGCAGTACTTC
TRBV11-2	NA	TRBJ1-2	NA	CASSRVLGRGTGYTF	TGTGCCAGCAGCCGTGTTTTGGGCAGGGGAACTGGCTACACCTTC
TRBV2	NA	TRBJ2-1	NA	CASSGAILAPLRDEQFF	TGTGCCAGCAGTGGAGCCATACTAGCTCCCCTCAGAGATGAGCAGTTCTTC
TRBV7-7	NA	TRBJ2-5	NA	CASSPGDYPQETQYF	TGTGCCAGCAGCCCAGGGGACTACCCCCAAGAGACCCAGTACTTC
TRBV2	NA	TRBJ2-1	TRBD2	CASSARLAGNPNQFF	TGTGCCAGCAGCGCTCGACTAGCGGGAAACCCCAATCAGTTCTTC
TRBV19	NA	TRBJ1-6	TRBD1	CASSGGGAYNSPLHF	TGTGCCAGTAGTGGAGGGGGCGCCTATAATTCACCCCTCCACTTT
TRBV7-3	NA	TRBJ2-3	NA	CASSLMGATDTQYF	TGTGCCAGCAGCTTAATGGGGGCAACAGATACGCAGTATTTT
TRBV6-5	NA	TRBJ2-1	NA	CASSYLTRVGEQFF	TGTGCCAGCAGTTACCTCACTAGAGTCGGTGAGCAGTTCTTC
TRBV2	NA	TRBJ1-4	NA	CASSRNGFNNEKLFF	TGTGCCAGCAGTAGGAACGGGTTTAATAATGAAAAACTGTTTTTT
TRBV5-1	few	TRBJ2-7	NA	CASSRGSSSYEQYF	TGCGCCAGCAGCAGGGGGTCTAGCTCCTACGAGCAGTACTTC
TRBV15	few	TRBJ1-4	NA	CATSRGSAGANEKLFF	TGTGCCACCAGCAGAGGTTCCGCGGGTGCTAATGAAAAACTGTTTTTT
TRBV27	NA	TRBJ2-7	TRBD2	CASGAGGPAYEQYF	TGTGCGAGCGGAGCGGGAGGGCCAGCCTACGAGCAGTACTTC
TRBV28	NA	TRBJ1-5	TRBD1	CASSFNRGSSSNQPQHF	TGTGCCAGCAGTTTTAACAGGGGATCCAGCAGCAATCAGCCCCAGCATTTT
TRBV30	NA	TRBJ2-3	TRBD1	CAWSGGQAYSTDTQYF	TGTGCCTGGAGTGGGGGACAGGCTTATAGCACAGATACGCAGTATTTT
TRBV28	NA	TRBJ1-4	NA	CASSSPGHFNEKLFF	TGTGCCAGCAGTTCTCCGGGACACTTTAATGAAAAACTGTTTTTT
TRBV23-1	NA	TRBJ2-7	TRBD1	CASSPGQRATYEQYF	TGCGCCAGCAGCCCGGGACAGAGAGCCACCTACGAGCAGTACTTC
TRBV9	NA	TRBJ2-3	TRBD2	CASSPRTGLAGGGGLPDTQYF	TGTGCCAGCAGCCCCCGAACGGGACTAGCGGGAGGAGGGGGGCTTCCAGATACGCAGTATTTT
TRBV15	NA	TRBJ2-1	TRBD2	CATSRDQGRGAYNEQFF	TGTGCCACCAGCAGAGATCAGGGCCGGGGGGCCTACAATGAGCAGTTCTTC
TRBV9	NA	TRBJ1-1	NA	CASMTGDNIPNTEAFF	TGTGCCAGCATGACCGGGGATAATATTCCGAACACTGAAGCTTTCTTT
TRBV15	once	TRBJ2-3	NA	CATSNTARVSKADTQYF	TGTGCCACCAGCAACACGGCCAGGGTCTCAAAAGCAGATACGCAGTATTTT
TRBV18	NA	TRBJ2-7	TRBD2	CASSSTSDYEQYF	TGTGCCAGCTCATCGACTAGCGATTACGAGCAGTACTTC
TRBV2	NA	TRBJ2-5	NA	CASSEGTLGGTQYF	TGTGCCAGCAGTGAAGGGACCCTGGGAGGGACCCAGTACTTC
TRBV4-1	NA	TRBJ2-3	TRBD2	CASSQRVAGNTDTQYF	TGCGCCAGCAGCCAAAGGGTAGCGGGAAACACAGATACGCAGTATTTT
TRBV28	NA	TRBJ1-1	NA	CALRGGVAEAFF	TGTGCCCTTCGGGGGGGCGTCGCTGAAGCTTTCTTT
TRBV7-9	NA	TRBJ2-1	NA	CASSPTSQGNNEQFF	TGTGCCAGCAGCCCGACTAGTCAGGGAAACAATGAGCAGTTCTTC
TRBV15	NA	TRBJ2-5	NA	CATSRGIRGQETQYF	TGTGCCACCAGCAGAGGTATCAGGGGACAAGAGACCCAGTACTTC
TRBV2	NA	TRBJ1-6	NA	CASSEATYSPLHF	TGTGCCAGCAGTGAGGCCACGTATTCACCCCTCCACTTT
TRBV28	NA	TRBJ2-3	NA	CASRYGTTDTQYF	TGTGCCAGCAGGTACGGGACTACAGATACGCAGTATTTT
TRBV28	NA	TRBJ2-7	NA	CASSFPGVGREQYF	TGTGCCAGCAGTTTCCCGGGGGTGGGGCGCGAGCAGTACTTC
TRBV6-1	NA	TRBJ2-3	NA	CASSEQGTPSTDTQYF	TGTGCCAGCAGTGAACAGGGGACACCTAGCACAGATACGCAGTATTTT
TRBV10-3	NA	TRBJ1-3	NA	CAISEYAGSGNTIYF	TGTGCCATCAGTGAGTACGCAGGCTCTGGAAACACCATATATTTT
TRBV5-6	NA	TRBJ1-1	NA	CASSSGFRAFF	TGTGCCAGCAGCTCCGGGTTTCGGGCTTTCTTT
TRBV7-6	NA	TRBJ2-3	NA	CASSLESIGTDTQYF	TGTGCCAGCAGCTTAGAGTCGATAGGCACAGATACGCAGTATTTT
TRBV7-7	NA	TRBJ2-1	TRBD1	CASSPGQGVNEQFF	TGTGCTAGCAGCCCGGGACAGGGGGTCAATGAGCAGTTCTTC
TRBV15	NA	TRBJ1-1	TRBD1	CATSRETGMNTEAFF	TGTGCCACCAGCAGAGAGACAGGGATGAACACTGAAGCTTTCTTT
TRBV2	NA	TRBJ2-7	TRBD1	CASRADRVEQYF	TGTGCCAGCAGGGCGGACAGGGTTGAGCAGTACTTC
TRBV28	NA	TRBJ1-5	NA	CASSPWPSSGPQHF	TGTGCCAGCAGTCCCTGGCCAAGTTCGGGGCCCCAGCATTTT
TRBV20-1	few	TRBJ1-1	TRBD1	CSARQGAEAFF	TGCAGTGCTAGACAGGGGGCTGAAGCTTTCTTT
TRBV30	NA	TRBJ1-4	TRBD1	CAWSNRGWSNEKLFF	TGTGCCTGGTCCAACAGGGGTTGGTCTAATGAAAAACTGTTTTTT
TRBV7-9	few	TRBJ1-4	TRBD1	CASSLYQGANEKLFF	TGTGCCAGCAGCTTATACCAGGGGGCTAATGAAAAACTGTTTTTT
TRBV5-6	NA	TRBJ1-5	NA	CASSWGRGNQPQHF	TGTGCCAGCAGCTGGGGCAGGGGCAATCAGCCCCAGCATTTT
TRBV7-8	few	TRBJ2-7	TRBD2	CASSQTGLAGDEQYF	TGTGCCAGCAGCCAAACCGGACTAGCGGGAGACGAGCAGTACTTC
TRBV9	NA	TRBJ2-1	TRBD2	CASSVAGGTNNEQFF	TGTGCCAGCAGTGTAGCGGGTGGAACTAACAATGAGCAGTTCTTC
TRBV5-1	once	TRBJ2-2	NA	CASSAAGGPLGELFF	TGCGCCAGCAGCGCGGCCGGGGGTCCCTTGGGGGAGCTGTTTTTT
TRBV28	few	TRBJ2-7	TRBD1	CATQQGAREQYF	TGTGCCACCCAACAGGGGGCGAGGGAGCAGTACTTC
TRBV10-3	NA	TRBJ2-1	TRBD2	CAISSAATSGNNEQFF	TGTGCCATCAGTAGTGCTGCGACTAGCGGGAACAATGAGCAGTTCTTC
TRBV6-1	NA	TRBJ2-7	TRBD1	CASPLRGSSYEQYF	TGTGCCAGCCCCCTCAGGGGGTCCTCCTACGAGCAGTACTTC
TRBV15	NA	TRBJ2-5	TRBD1	CATRMQDRRETQYF	TGTGCCACCAGGATGCAGGACAGGAGGGAGACCCAGTACTTC
TRBV5-1	NA	TRBJ1-4	TRBD1	CASSPGTGSEKLFF	TGCGCCAGCAGCCCCGGGACAGGGAGTGAAAAACTGTTTTTT